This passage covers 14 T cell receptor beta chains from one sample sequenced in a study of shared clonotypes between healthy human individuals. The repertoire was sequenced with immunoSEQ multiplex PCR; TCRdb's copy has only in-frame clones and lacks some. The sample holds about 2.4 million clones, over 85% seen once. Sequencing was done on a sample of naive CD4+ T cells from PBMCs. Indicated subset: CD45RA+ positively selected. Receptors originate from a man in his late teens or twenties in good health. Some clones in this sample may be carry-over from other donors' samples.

The CDR3 DNA sequence: TGTGCCAGCAGTTTTCAGGTGGGGCAAGAGACCCAGTACTTC. This gives the protein CASSFQVGQETQYF. The chain combines TRBV28 with TRBJ2-5; D is undetermined. The CDR3 has 14 amino acids. In germline, CDR1 is MDHEN, CDR2 SYDVKM. Trimming stripped 3 bases from V and 2 bases from J, with 10 bases between.

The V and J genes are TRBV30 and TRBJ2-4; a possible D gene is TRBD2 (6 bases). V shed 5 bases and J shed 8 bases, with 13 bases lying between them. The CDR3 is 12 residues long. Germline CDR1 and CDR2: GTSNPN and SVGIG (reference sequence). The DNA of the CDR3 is TGTGCCTGGGGCCCCAGGAGGGACATTCAGTACTTC. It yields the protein CAWGPRRDIQYF. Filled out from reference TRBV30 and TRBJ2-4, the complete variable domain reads SQTIHQWPATLVQPVGSPLSLECTVEGTSNPNLYWYRQAAGRGLQLLFYSVGIGQISSEVPQNLSASRPQDRQFILSSKKLLLSDSGFYLCAWGPRRDIQYFGAGTRLSVL.

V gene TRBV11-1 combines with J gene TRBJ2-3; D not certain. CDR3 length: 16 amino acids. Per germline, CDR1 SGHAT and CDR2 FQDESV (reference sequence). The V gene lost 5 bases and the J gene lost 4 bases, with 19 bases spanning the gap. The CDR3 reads CASSRGASAAADTQYF. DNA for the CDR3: TGTGCCAGCAGCCGTGGAGCATCGGCTGCGGCAGATACGCAGTATTTT.

CDR3 in DNA: TGCGCCAGCAGCTTGGATGGTCGGACAGGTCCAGATACGCAGTATTTT. It encodes CASSLDGRTGPDTQYF. The rearrangement uses TRBV5-1 and TRBJ2-3, with TRBD1 matching 7 bases. Trimming at V came to 0 bases and at J to 4 bases, leaving 8 bases not matched to a gene. Germline loops: CDR1 SGHRS, CDR2 YFSETQ. This CDR3 spans 16 amino acids.

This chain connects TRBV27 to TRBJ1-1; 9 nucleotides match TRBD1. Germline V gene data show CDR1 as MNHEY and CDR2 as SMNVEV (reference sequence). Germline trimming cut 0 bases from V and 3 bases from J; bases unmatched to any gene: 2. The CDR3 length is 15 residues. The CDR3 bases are TGTGCCAGCAGTTTATCTTGGACAGGGGACACTGAAGCTTTCTTT. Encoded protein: CASSLSWTGDTEAFF.

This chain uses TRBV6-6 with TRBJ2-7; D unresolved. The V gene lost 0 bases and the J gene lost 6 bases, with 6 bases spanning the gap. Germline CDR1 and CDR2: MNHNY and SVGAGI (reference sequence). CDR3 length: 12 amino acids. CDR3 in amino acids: CASSYSPGEQYF. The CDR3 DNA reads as TGTGCCAGCAGTTACTCTCCGGGCGAGCAGTACTTC.

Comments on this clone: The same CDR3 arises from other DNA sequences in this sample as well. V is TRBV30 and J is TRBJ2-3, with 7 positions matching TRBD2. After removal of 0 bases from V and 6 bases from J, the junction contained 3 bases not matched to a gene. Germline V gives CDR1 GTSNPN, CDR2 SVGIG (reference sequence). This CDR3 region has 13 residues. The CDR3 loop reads CAWSVSGTDTQYF. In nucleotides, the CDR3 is TGTGCCTGGAGTGTAAGCGGGACGGATACGCAGTATTTT.

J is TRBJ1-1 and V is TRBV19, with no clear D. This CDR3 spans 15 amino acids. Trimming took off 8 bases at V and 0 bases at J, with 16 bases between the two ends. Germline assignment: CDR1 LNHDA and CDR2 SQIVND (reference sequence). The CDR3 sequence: CASSERRPMNTEAFF. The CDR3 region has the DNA TGTGCCAGTTCCGAAAGGCGACCTATGAACACTGAAGCTTTCTTT.

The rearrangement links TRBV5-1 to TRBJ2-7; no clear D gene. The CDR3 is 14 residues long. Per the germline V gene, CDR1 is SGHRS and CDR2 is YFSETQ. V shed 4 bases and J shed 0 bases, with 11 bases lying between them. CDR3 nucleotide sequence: TGCGCCAGCAGCAGTCAGGCGACCTCCTACGAGCAGTACTTC. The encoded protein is CASSSQATSYEQYF.

The CDR3 nucleotides read TGTGCCAGCAGCAAAGGGGTGGAGGACTGGTCAGATACGCAGTATTTT. Protein product: CASSKGVEDWSDTQYF. V and J are TRBV5-4 and TRBJ2-3, with D perhaps matching TRBD1 or TRBD2 (5 bases each). Germline CDR1 SGHNT, CDR2 YYREEE (reference sequence). V was trimmed by 4 bases and J by 4 bases, leaving 19 bases between them. The CDR3 spans 16 residues.

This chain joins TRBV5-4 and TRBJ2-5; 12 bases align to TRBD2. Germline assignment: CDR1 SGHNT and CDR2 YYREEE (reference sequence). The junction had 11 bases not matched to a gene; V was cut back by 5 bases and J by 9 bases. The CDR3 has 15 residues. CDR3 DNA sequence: TGTGCCAGCAGACCTAGCGGGAGGGTCCAAGGGGCCCAGTACTTC. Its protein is CASRPSGRVQGAQYF. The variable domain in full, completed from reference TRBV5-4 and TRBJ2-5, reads ETGVTQSPTHLIKTRGQQVTLRCSSQSGHNTVSWYQQALGQGPQFIFQYYREEENGRGNFPPRFSGLQFPNYSSELNVNALELDDSALYLCASRPSGRVQGAQYFGPGTRLLVL.

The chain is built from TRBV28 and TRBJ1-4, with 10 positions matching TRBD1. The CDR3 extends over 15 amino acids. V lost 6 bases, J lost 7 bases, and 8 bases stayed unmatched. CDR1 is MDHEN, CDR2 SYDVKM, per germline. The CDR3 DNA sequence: TGTGCCAGCAGCCGCAGGACAGGGGGAAGTGAAAAACTGTTTTTT. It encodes CASSRRTGGSEKLFF. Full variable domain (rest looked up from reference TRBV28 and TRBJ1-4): DVKVTQSSRYLVKRTGEKVFLECVQDMDHENMFWYRQDPGLGLRLIYFSYDVKMKEKGDIPEGYSVSREKKERFSLILESASTNQTSMYLCASSRRTGGSEKLFFGSGTQLSVL.

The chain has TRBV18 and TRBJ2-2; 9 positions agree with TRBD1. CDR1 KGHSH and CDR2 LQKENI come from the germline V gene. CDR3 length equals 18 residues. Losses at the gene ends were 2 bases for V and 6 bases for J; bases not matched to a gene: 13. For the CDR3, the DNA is TGTGCCAGCTCACCAAGGGGACCCGGGACAGGGACAGCCGGGGAGCTGTTTTTT. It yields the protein CASSPRGPGTGTAGELFF.

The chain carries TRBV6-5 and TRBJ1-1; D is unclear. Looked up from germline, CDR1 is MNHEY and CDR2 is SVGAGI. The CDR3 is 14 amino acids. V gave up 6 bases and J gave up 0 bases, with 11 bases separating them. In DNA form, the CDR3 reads TGTGCCAGCAGCCCCAGACCTGTGAACACTGAAGCTTTCTTT. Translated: CASSPRPVNTEAFF.